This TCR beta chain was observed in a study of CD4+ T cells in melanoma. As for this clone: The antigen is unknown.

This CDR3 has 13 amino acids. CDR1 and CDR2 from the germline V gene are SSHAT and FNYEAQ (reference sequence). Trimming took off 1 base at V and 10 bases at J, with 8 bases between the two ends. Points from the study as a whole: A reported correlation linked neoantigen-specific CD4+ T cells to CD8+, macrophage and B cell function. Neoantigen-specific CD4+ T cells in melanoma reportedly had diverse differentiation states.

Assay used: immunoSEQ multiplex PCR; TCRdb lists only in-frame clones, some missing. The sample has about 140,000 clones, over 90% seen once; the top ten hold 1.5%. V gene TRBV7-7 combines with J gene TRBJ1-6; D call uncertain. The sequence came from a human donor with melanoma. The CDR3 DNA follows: TGTGCCAGCAGCTTAGGGCTTGGCTCACCCCTCCACTTT. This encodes CASSLGLGSPLHF.